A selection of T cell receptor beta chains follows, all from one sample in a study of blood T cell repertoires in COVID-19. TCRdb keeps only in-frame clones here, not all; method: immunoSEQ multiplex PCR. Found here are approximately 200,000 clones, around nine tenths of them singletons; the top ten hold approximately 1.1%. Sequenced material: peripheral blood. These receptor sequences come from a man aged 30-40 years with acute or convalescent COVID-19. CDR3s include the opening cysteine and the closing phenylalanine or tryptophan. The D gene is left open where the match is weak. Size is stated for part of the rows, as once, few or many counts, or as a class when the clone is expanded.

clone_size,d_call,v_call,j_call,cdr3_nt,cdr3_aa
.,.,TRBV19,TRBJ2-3,TGTGCCAGTAGTGCCCTAAGAGATACGCAGTATTTT,CASSALRDTQYF
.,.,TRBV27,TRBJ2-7,TGTGCCAGCACCAACTCCGACAGGCGGGGGGAGCAGTACTTC,CASTNSDRRGEQYF
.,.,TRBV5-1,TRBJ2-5,TGCGCCAGCAGCAAAATAGGGGGGGAGCAAGAGACCCAGTACTTC,CASSKIGGEQETQYF
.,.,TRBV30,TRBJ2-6,TGTGCCTGGAGATATGGGAGCTCTGGGGCCAACGTCCTGACTTTC,CAWRYGSSGANVLTF
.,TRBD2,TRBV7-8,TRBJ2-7,TGTGCCAGCAGCGCAGGGACTAGCGGATCCTACGAGCAGTACTTC,CASSAGTSGSYEQYF
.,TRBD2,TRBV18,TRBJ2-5,TGTGCCAGCTCACCGACGGCATTAGCGGGAGGAGGGGGAGAGACCCAGTACTTC,CASSPTALAGGGGETQYF
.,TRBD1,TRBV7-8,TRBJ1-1,TGTGCCAGCAGCATAGGGGGCAGGAATGGGAACACTGAAGCTTTCTTT,CASSIGGRNGNTEAFF
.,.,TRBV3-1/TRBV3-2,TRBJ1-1,TGTGCCAGCAGCCAATTCTTCTTCATGGCGGATGAAGCTTTCTTT,CASSQFFFMADEAFF
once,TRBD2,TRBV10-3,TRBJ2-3,TGTGCCATCAGCCCTTGGCTAGCGGGGGCGGACACAGATACGCAGTATTTT,CAISPWLAGADTDTQYF
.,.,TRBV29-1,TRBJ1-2,TGCAGCGTTGTGCAGGGCGGCTACACCTTC,CSVVQGGYTF
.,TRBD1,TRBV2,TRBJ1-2,TGTGCCAGCAGCGCGGACAGGGAGGCTGGCTACACCTTC,CASSADREAGYTF
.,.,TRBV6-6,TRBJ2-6,TGTGCCAGCACACCCTCGGGGACTGGGGCCAACGTCCTGACTTTC,CASTPSGTGANVLTF
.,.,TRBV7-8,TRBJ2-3,TGTGCCAGCAGCTGGGGACTTCGGACTAGCACAGATACGCAGTATTTT,CASSWGLRTSTDTQYF
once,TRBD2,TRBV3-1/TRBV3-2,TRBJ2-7,TGTGCCAGCAGCCAAGGGGTTAGCGGGGGCTACGAGCAGTACTTC,CASSQGVSGGYEQYF
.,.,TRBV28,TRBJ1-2,TGTGCCAGCAGCTTGCGCCCCAGGGGCGAGGGAAGCTACACCTTC,CASSLRPRGEGSYTF
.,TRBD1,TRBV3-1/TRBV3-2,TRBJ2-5,TGTGCCAGCAGCCAGAGGGTAGGGGGCGCGGGAGAGACCCAGTACTTC,CASSQRVGGAGETQYF
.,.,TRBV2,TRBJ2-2,TGTGCCAGCAGTGGTCGGGGGTGGAGAGGCGGGGAGCTGTTTTTT,CASSGRGWRGGELFF
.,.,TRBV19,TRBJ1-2,TGTGCCAGTACAACAGGCCGAGCTAACTATGGCTACACCTTC,CASTTGRANYGYTF
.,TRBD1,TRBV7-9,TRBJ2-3,TGTGCCAGCAGCTTACAGGGGGCGGGAGATACGCAGTATTTT,CASSLQGAGDTQYF
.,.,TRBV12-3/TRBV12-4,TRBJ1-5,TGTGCCAGCAGTCAACAGAGTCAGCCCCAGCATTTT,CASSQQSQPQHF
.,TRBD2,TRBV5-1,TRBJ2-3,TGCGCCAGCGGAGCGGGGGGGCGCTTCGATACGCAGTATTTT,CASGAGGRFDTQYF
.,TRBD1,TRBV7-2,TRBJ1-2,TGTGCCAGCAGACGGACAGGGTATGGCTACACCTTC,CASRRTGYGYTF
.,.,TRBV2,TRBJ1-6,TGTGCCAGCAATAGAGAAATCAATTCACCCCTCCACTTT,CASNREINSPLHF
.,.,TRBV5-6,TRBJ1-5,TGTGCCAGCAGCTCCAGGGTAGGCCAGCCCCAGCATTTT,CASSSRVGQPQHF
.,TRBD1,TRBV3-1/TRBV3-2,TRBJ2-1,TGTGCCAGCAGCCAAAGAAGTGGACAGGGATCCAATGAGCAGTTCTTC,CASSQRSGQGSNEQFF
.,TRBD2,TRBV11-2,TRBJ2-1,TGTGCCAGCAGCTCTAGGACTAGCGGGGTATATGAGCAGTTCTTC,CASSSRTSGVYEQFF
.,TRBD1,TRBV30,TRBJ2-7,TGTGCCTGGAGCCGGAGGACAGGGGGCGGCGAGCAGTACTTC,CAWSRRTGGGEQYF
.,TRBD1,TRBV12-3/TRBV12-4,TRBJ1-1,TGTGCCAGCAGCCCGGGACAGGGAAGGGCTTTCTTT,CASSPGQGRAFF
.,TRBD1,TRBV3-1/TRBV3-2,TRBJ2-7,TGTGCCAGCAGCTACTACCGGGACAGGCGGTACGAGCAGTACTTC,CASSYYRDRRYEQYF
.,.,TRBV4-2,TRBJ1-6,TGTGCCAGCAGCCAATACAGGAATAATTCACCCCTCCACTTT,CASSQYRNNSPLHF
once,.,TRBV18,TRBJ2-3,TGTGCCAGCTCACCACTGACACTCATTAGCACAGATACGCAGTATTTT,CASSPLTLISTDTQYF
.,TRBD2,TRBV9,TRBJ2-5,TGTGCCAGCAGCGTAGAAAGCGGGAGTGAAGGAGAGACCCAGTACTTC,CASSVESGSEGETQYF
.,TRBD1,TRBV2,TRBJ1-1,TGTGCCAGCAGGGTCAGGGGGCTGGGGACTGAAGCTTTCTTT,CASRVRGLGTEAFF
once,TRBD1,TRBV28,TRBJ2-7,TGTGCCAGCAGTAGGACAGGCCTTAACTACGAGCAGTACTTC,CASSRTGLNYEQYF
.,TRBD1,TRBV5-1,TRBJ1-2,TGCGCCAGCAGCTTATCCGGGACAGGGGGCTATGGCTACACCTTC,CASSLSGTGGYGYTF
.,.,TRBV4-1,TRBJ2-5,TGCGCCAGCAGCCAGCTGGTACAGGGTCAAGAGACCCAGTACTTC,CASSQLVQGQETQYF
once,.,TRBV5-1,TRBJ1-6,TGCGCCAGCAGCTTGGGTCCGGGAGTTAATTCACCCCTCCACTTT,CASSLGPGVNSPLHF
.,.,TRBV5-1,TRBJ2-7,TGCGCCAGCAGCTTGTCGGGACACACCTACGAGCAGTACTTC,CASSLSGHTYEQYF
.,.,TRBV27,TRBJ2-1,TGTGCCAGCAGCTTCAATTCGGCTAGAGCCTACAATGAGCAGTTCTTC,CASSFNSARAYNEQFF
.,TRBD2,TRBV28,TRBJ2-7,TGTGCCAGCAGGGACGGGGGGGCCGGTTTCTTCGAGCAGTACTTC,CASRDGGAGFFEQYF
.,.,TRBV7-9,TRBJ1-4,TGTGCCAGCAGTCCGACAGAACTCTCAACTAATGAAAAACTGTTTTTT,CASSPTELSTNEKLFF
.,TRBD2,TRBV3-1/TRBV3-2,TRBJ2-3,TGTGCCAGCAGCCAAGATTACCCCGCGGGGGGCGCTAGCACAGATACGCAGTATTTT,CASSQDYPAGGASTDTQYF
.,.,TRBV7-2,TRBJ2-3,TGTGCCAGCAGCAAGCAACAGGGATCTTCCACAGATACGCAGTATTTT,CASSKQQGSSTDTQYF
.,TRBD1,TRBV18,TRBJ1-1,TGTGCCAGCTCACCACCGGGACAGGGTGGGAGGAACACTGAAGCTTTCTTT,CASSPPGQGGRNTEAFF
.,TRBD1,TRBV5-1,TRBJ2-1,TGCGCCAGCAGCCCGGGACAGTACAATGAGCAGTTCTTC,CASSPGQYNEQFF
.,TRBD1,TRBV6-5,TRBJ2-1,TGTGCCAGCAGTACTCGGGACAGTTTACAATGGGAGCAGTTCTTC,CASSTRDSLQWEQFF
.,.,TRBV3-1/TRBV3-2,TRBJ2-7,TGTGCCAGCAGCCTCAGGGGTGGGGACAAGCAGTACTTC,CASSLRGGDKQYF
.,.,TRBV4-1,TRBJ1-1,TGCGCCAGCAGCCAGGGAAGGGCCAGGGGCCCCCTAGGTCTGGCTGAAGCTTTCTTT,CASSQGRARGPLGLAEAFF
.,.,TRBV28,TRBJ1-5,TGTGCCAGCAGTCCAGGGAGGCAAGCCCAGCATTTT,CASSPGRQAQHF
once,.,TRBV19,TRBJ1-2,TGTGCCAGTAGCCAAACGGGGGAGGGTTTCTACGGCTACACCTTC,CASSQTGEGFYGYTF
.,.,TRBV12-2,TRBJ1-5,TGTGCAAGTCGCTTAGTGGACTTGTGTCAGCCCCAGCATTTT,CASRLVDLCQPQHF
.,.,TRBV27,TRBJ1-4,TGTGCCAGCCAGGCTACGACAAGGGGCCAAACTAATGAAAAACTGTTTTTT,CASQATTRGQTNEKLFF
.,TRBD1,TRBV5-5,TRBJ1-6,TGTGCCAGCAGCTTGAGTAGGACAGGAAGCCAATCACCCCTCCACTTT,CASSLSRTGSQSPLHF
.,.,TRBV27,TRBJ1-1,TGTGCCAGCAGTACCTACAGGGCCGGGGCGGGTGAAGCTTTCTTT,CASSTYRAGAGEAFF
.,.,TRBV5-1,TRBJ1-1,TGCGCCAGCAGCTTGGATGCAGGGCTGAACACTGAAGCTTTCTTT,CASSLDAGLNTEAFF
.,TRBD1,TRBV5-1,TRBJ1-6,TGCGCCAGCAGTTCGGACAGGGCTAATTCACCCCTCCACTTT,CASSSDRANSPLHF
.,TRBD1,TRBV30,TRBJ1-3,TGTGCCTGGAGATGGGACAGGGGAAACACCATATATTTT,CAWRWDRGNTIYF